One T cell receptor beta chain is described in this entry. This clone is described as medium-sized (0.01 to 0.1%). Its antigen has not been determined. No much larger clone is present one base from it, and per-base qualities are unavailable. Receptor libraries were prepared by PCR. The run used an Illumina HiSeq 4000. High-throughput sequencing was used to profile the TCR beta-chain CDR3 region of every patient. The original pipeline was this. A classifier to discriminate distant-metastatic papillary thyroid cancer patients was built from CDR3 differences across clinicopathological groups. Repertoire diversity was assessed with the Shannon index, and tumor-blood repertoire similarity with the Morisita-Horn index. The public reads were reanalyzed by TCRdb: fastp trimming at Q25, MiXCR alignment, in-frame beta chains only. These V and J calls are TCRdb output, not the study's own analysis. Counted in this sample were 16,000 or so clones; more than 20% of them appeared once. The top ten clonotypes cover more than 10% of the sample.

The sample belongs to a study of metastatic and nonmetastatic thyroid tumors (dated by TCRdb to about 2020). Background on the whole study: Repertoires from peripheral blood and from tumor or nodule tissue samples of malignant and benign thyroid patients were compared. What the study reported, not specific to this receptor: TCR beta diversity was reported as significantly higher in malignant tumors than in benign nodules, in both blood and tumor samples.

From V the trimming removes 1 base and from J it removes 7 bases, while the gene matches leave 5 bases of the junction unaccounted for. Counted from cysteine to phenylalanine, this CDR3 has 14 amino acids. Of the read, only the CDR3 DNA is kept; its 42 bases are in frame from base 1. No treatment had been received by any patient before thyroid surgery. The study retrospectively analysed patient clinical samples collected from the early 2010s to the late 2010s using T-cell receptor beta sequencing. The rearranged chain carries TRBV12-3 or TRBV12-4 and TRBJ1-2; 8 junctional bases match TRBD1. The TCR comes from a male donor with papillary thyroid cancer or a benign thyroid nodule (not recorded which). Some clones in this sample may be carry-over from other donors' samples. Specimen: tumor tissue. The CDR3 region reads CASSLGQGASGYTF. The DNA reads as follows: TGTGCCAGCAGTTTAGGGCAGGGGGCGAGTGGCTACACCTTC.